Shown below are 6 T cell receptor beta chains from a single sample sequenced in a study of CD8 T cells in ankylosing spondylitis. MiXCR was run by TCRdb on the 5' RACE reads, yielding one entry per CDR3 protein. The data hold approximately 350,000 distinct CDR3 sequences, with roughly 14% observed a single time. The source material was blood, either unsorted or a sorted T cell fraction (not recorded which). The source of these receptors is a male donor with ankylosing spondylitis or in good health (not recorded which).

The V gene is TRBV15, the J gene TRBJ2-2, with 9 bases aligning to TRBD2. This CDR3 region has 15 residues. Germline V gene data show CDR1 as LNHNV and CDR2 as YYDKDF (reference sequence). The V and J ends lost 10 bases and 2 bases, in that order; junction bases with no gene match: 8. The CDR3 DNA reads as TGTGCCAGCCGTGCTAGCGGGACAAACACCGGGGAGCTGTTTTTT. This codes for CASRASGTNTGELFF. Filled out from reference TRBV15 and TRBJ2-2, the complete variable domain reads DAMVIQNPRYQVTQFGKPVTLSCSQTLNHNVMYWYQQKSSQAPKLLFHYYDKDFNNEADTPDNFQSRRPNTSFCFLDIRSPGLGDTAMYLCASRASGTNTGELFFGEGSRLTVL.

This clonotype has just a few counts. V and J are TRBV25-1 and TRBJ1-3, with D unclear. The CDR3 contains 14 residues. With 9 bases removed from V and 4 bases from J, the gap between germline ends came to 16 bases. Germline values: CDR1 MGHDK, CDR2 SYGVNS. In DNA form, the CDR3 reads TGTGCCAGTGCCTCGAGGTCTTGGGGAAACACCATATATTTT. Protein: CASASRSWGNTIYF.

This chain joins TRBV11-1 and TRBJ2-1; 7 bases agree with TRBD1. The V gene's germline CDR1 is SGHAT and CDR2 FQDESV (reference sequence). The CDR3 spans 18 residues. The junction had 19 bases not matched to a gene; V was cut back by 5 bases and J by 6 bases. This CDR3 is CASSRDSPSVRLINEQFF. The CDR3 region has the DNA TGTGCCAGCAGCCGGGACAGCCCCTCTGTTCGGCTGATCAATGAGCAGTTCTTC.

The V gene is TRBV14, the J gene TRBJ2-5; D remains ambiguous. CDR1 is SGHDN, CDR2 FVKESK, per germline. CDR3 length: 13 amino acids. V lost 1 base and J lost 0, with 3 bases in between. The CDR3 reads CASSQAYQETQYF. CDR3 in DNA: TGTGCCAGCAGCCAAGCGTACCAAGAGACCCAGTACTTC.

This clonotype was picked up a small number of times. This chain joins TRBV11-3 and TRBJ2-2, with 7 bases that match TRBD1. The CDR3 is 16 residues long. The germline CDR1 and CDR2 sequences are SGHNT and YENEEA. V lost 0 bases and J lost 2; bases outside the gene matches: 3. The CDR3 spells CASSLEDRENTGELFF. Written as DNA, the CDR3 is TGTGCCAGCAGCTTAGAAGACAGGGAAAACACCGGGGAGCTGTTTTTT.

The CDR3 coding sequence is TGTGCCAGCAGCCCGGGGCTACTCTGCTTAGCGGTCACAGATACGCAGTATTTT. It specifies CASSPGLLCLAVTDTQYF. The rearrangement joins TRBV4-2 to TRBJ2-3, with D possibly being TRBD2 (6 bases). Looked up from germline, CDR1 is LGHNA and CDR2 is YNFKEQ. Trimming left V 4 bases short and J 2 bases short, with 22 bases between. The CDR3 is 18 amino acids.